Listed below are T cell receptor beta chains from one sample, sequenced in a study of siplizumab effects on memory and regulatory T cells. The repertoire was sequenced with immunoSEQ multiplex PCR; TCRdb's copy has only in-frame clones and lacks some. The sample lists 100,000 or so clones, roughly 94% occurring once. Sample: Tregs sorted from blood. These receptors were obtained from a human donor in good health. Each CDR3 is given with its conserved first and last residue. Fields, in order: clone size, J gene, D gene, V gene, CDR3 DNA, CDR3 protein. The D gene is left open where the match is weak. Not all rows give a size; the values are once, few, many and, for expanded clones, a class.

abundance: once
j_gene: TRBJ1-3
d_gene: NA
v_gene: TRBV30
CDR3nt: TGTGCCTGGAGTCCCGTGAGGGGCTTGAACACCATATATTTT
CDR3aa: CAWSPVRGLNTIYF

abundance: NA
j_gene: TRBJ2-3
d_gene: NA
v_gene: TRBV28
CDR3nt: TGTGCCAGCAGTTTAGTGCGAGATACGCAGTATTTT
CDR3aa: CASSLVRDTQYF

abundance: NA
j_gene: TRBJ2-1
d_gene: NA
v_gene: TRBV7-9
CDR3nt: TGTGCCAGCAGGGGGCCCTTGGAGCAGTTCTTC
CDR3aa: CASRGPLEQFF

abundance: NA
j_gene: TRBJ2-7
d_gene: NA
v_gene: TRBV7-9
CDR3nt: TGTGCCAGCAGCTTAGCTGGACTTTCTATCGAGCAGTACTTC
CDR3aa: CASSLAGLSIEQYF

abundance: NA
j_gene: TRBJ2-6
d_gene: NA
v_gene: TRBV27
CDR3nt: TGTGCCAGCACCCTTAGACACTCCTCTGGGGCCAACGTCCTGACTTTC
CDR3aa: CASTLRHSSGANVLTF

abundance: NA
j_gene: TRBJ1-1
d_gene: NA
v_gene: TRBV19
CDR3nt: TGTGCCAGTAGTCCTGGTGGCAACACTGAAGCTTTCTTT
CDR3aa: CASSPGGNTEAFF

abundance: NA
j_gene: TRBJ1-2
d_gene: NA
v_gene: TRBV29-1
CDR3nt: TGCAGCGTTAGGGGGAAAAAATTGTATGGCTACACCTTC
CDR3aa: CSVRGKKLYGYTF

abundance: NA
j_gene: TRBJ1-3
d_gene: NA
v_gene: TRBV28
CDR3nt: TGTGCCAGCAGTTTAATCCCTTCTGGAAACACCATATATTTT
CDR3aa: CASSLIPSGNTIYF

abundance: NA
j_gene: TRBJ2-2
d_gene: TRBD2
v_gene: TRBV5-4
CDR3nt: TGTGCCAGCAGCTTGCGGGATGAACTAGCGGGAGTAGGTCGTACCGGGGAGCTGTTTTTT
CDR3aa: CASSLRDELAGVGRTGELFF

abundance: NA
j_gene: TRBJ2-3
d_gene: NA
v_gene: TRBV5-1
CDR3nt: TGCGCCAGCAGCTTGAGGGGCGGATTGACAGATACGCAGTATTTT
CDR3aa: CASSLRGGLTDTQYF

abundance: NA
j_gene: TRBJ2-3
d_gene: TRBD2
v_gene: TRBV5-1
CDR3nt: TGCGCCAGCAGCTTAGGGACTAGCGGGAGGGCCGCAGATACGCAGTATTTT
CDR3aa: CASSLGTSGRAADTQYF

abundance: NA
j_gene: TRBJ1-4
d_gene: NA
v_gene: TRBV19
CDR3nt: TGTGCCAGTAGTCCTCGCGGGGATACTAATGAAAAACTGTTTTTT
CDR3aa: CASSPRGDTNEKLFF

abundance: NA
j_gene: TRBJ2-1
d_gene: NA
v_gene: TRBV14
CDR3nt: TGTGCCAGCAGTCCGCCAGGGCTGATTTGGTCCTACAATGAGCAGTTCTTC
CDR3aa: CASSPPGLIWSYNEQFF

abundance: NA
j_gene: TRBJ2-7
d_gene: NA
v_gene: TRBV4-1
CDR3nt: TGCGCCAGCAGCCAAGTTTCGAGCTCCTACGAGCAGTACTTC
CDR3aa: CASSQVSSSYEQYF

abundance: NA
j_gene: TRBJ2-7
d_gene: TRBD1
v_gene: TRBV19
CDR3nt: TGTGCCAGTAGTATACAGGGGGTCTACGAGCAGTACTTC
CDR3aa: CASSIQGVYEQYF

abundance: NA
j_gene: TRBJ1-1
d_gene: NA
v_gene: TRBV7-3
CDR3nt: TGTGCCAGCAGCCCCAGACGGAACACTGAAGCTTTCTTT
CDR3aa: CASSPRRNTEAFF

abundance: NA
j_gene: TRBJ2-3
d_gene: TRBD2
v_gene: TRBV25-1
CDR3nt: TGTGCCAGCAGTGAATTCCTGGGACTAGTTTTTACAGATACGCAGTATTTT
CDR3aa: CASSEFLGLVFTDTQYF

abundance: once
j_gene: TRBJ2-1
d_gene: NA
v_gene: TRBV5-6
CDR3nt: TGTGCCAGCAGCTTAGGATCCACCCGTAAGAACAATGAGCAGTTCTTC
CDR3aa: CASSLGSTRKNNEQFF

abundance: NA
j_gene: TRBJ2-1
d_gene: TRBD2
v_gene: TRBV28
CDR3nt: TGTGCCAGCAGCCCTAGCGGGAGTCGGGACACTGAGCAGTTCTTC
CDR3aa: CASSPSGSRDTEQFF

abundance: once
j_gene: TRBJ2-4
d_gene: TRBD1
v_gene: TRBV9
CDR3nt: TGTGCCAGCAGCGAGGGGGCAAGCAAAAACATTCAGTACTTC
CDR3aa: CASSEGASKNIQYF

abundance: NA
j_gene: TRBJ2-5
d_gene: NA
v_gene: TRBV5-1
CDR3nt: TGCGCCAGCAGCTTGTCCGGGGAAGAGACCCAGTACTTC
CDR3aa: CASSLSGEETQYF

abundance: NA
j_gene: TRBJ2-5
d_gene: NA
v_gene: TRBV7-9
CDR3nt: TGTGCCAGCAGCTTAGGGTCACAAGAGACCCAGTACTTC
CDR3aa: CASSLGSQETQYF

abundance: NA
j_gene: TRBJ2-1
d_gene: NA
v_gene: TRBV15
CDR3nt: TGTGCCACCAGCGGCACGGGAATCTTAAGCTACAATGAGCAGTTCTTC
CDR3aa: CATSGTGILSYNEQFF

abundance: NA
j_gene: TRBJ2-7
d_gene: NA
v_gene: TRBV7-3
CDR3nt: TGTGCCAGCAGCCCCGGAGGGGGGATCTACGAGCAGTACTTC
CDR3aa: CASSPGGGIYEQYF

abundance: NA
j_gene: TRBJ2-1
d_gene: TRBD2
v_gene: TRBV6-5
CDR3nt: TGTGCCAGCAGTTCAACCGGGACTAGCGGGAGGGGTGAGCAGTTCTTC
CDR3aa: CASSSTGTSGRGEQFF

abundance: NA
j_gene: TRBJ1-1
d_gene: NA
v_gene: TRBV28
CDR3nt: TGTGCCAGCAGTTTACTGAACACTGAAGCTTTCTTT
CDR3aa: CASSLLNTEAFF